This T cell receptor (beta chain) comes out of a study of blood T cell repertoires in COVID-19. The table came from immunoSEQ multiplex PCR; TCRdb's copy has only in-frame clones and leaves some out. Here the sample spans under 300,000 clones, roughly nine tenths being singletons. There are 14 residues in the CDR3. The germline V gene encodes CDR1 LGHDT and CDR2 YNNKEL (reference sequence). V lost 4 bases, J lost 7 bases, and 13 bases lay in between. The rearrangement joins TRBV3-1 (or the pseudogene TRBV3-2) to TRBJ1-4; D is possibly TRBD1 (6 bases). The clonotype originates from a woman in her twenties or thirties with COVID-19, enrolled during active disease. Sequenced input: peripheral blood. The CDR3 sequence: CASSPTGLGEKLFF. As DNA, the CDR3 is TGTGCCAGCAGCCCCACAGGGTTGGGTGAAAAACTGTTTTTT.